The 29 T cell receptor beta chains below come from one sample, sequenced in a study of cytomegalovirus exposure and HLA in healthy donors (TCRdb year 2017). The library was produced with the immunoSEQ multiplex PCR assay. The multiplex PCR relied on a mix of 60 forward primers for TCR Vbeta segments and 13 reverse primers for TCR Jbeta segments. TCRdb took this table from immuneACCESS and kept in-frame rearrangements with V and J called. Such tables lack part of the clones; where checked against another copy, unresolved V genes explain under half of the gap, and the rest is unexplained. The sample table lists approximately 190,000 clones, about 84% of them with a count of one. The ten largest clones add up to over 12% of the sample. The specimen sequenced was PBMCs. The source is a woman aged 30 to 39 in good health and CMV-seropositive.

V gene TRBV6-5 combines with J gene TRBJ1-2, with TRBD1 matching over 9 bases. V was clipped by 6 bases and J by 2 bases; unmatched bases: 7. CDR1 is MNHEY and CDR2 is SVGAGI in the germline V gene. The CDR3 loop spans 15 amino acids. Here the CDR3 reads CASSRIGQGNYGYTF. The CDR3 DNA reads TGTGCCAGCAGCAGAATAGGACAGGGGAACTATGGCTACACCTTC.

This clone was detected once. This chain connects TRBV4-1 to TRBJ2-7; 9 nucleotides agree with TRBD1. V dropped 1 base and J dropped 2; count of bases not matched to a gene: 0. The CDR3 totals 14 residues. Germline CDR1 reads MGHRA; CDR2 reads YSYEKL. CDR3 residues: CASSQGDRAYEQYF. The CDR3, as DNA: TGCGCCAGCAGCCAAGGGGACAGGGCCTACGAGCAGTACTTC.

This chain links TRBV28 with TRBJ2-7; 7 bases are a match to TRBD2. The CDR3 is 16 residues long. V lost 2 bases and J lost 0; bases outside the gene matches: 7. Germline values: CDR1 MDHEN, CDR2 SYDVKM. CDR3 loop: CASSLGLAASSYEQYF. In DNA form, the CDR3 reads TGTGCCAGCAGTTTAGGGCTAGCGGCCTCCTCCTACGAGCAGTACTTC.

The chain employs TRBV19 and TRBJ2-7, with 9 bases matching TRBD2. V lost 5 bases to trimming and J lost 2 bases; unmatched junction nucleotides: 4. Per germline, CDR1 LNHDA and CDR2 SQIVND (reference sequence). The CDR3 length is 14 residues. The CDR3 DNA reads TGTGCCAGTAGTTCGGGACTAGCCACCTACGAGCAGTACTTC. It yields the protein CASSSGLATYEQYF. Looking up the rest from reference TRBV19 and TRBJ2-7 gives the full variable domain: DGGITQSPKYLFRKEGQNVTLSCEQNLNHDAMYWYRQDPGQGLRLIYYSQIVNDFQKGDIAEGYSVSREKKESFPLTVTSAQKNPTAFYLCASSSGLATYEQYFGPGTRLTVT.

The table lists this clone with a few counts. The V call is TRBV6-5, the J call TRBJ2-7; 10 bases are shared with TRBD1. V shed 8 bases, J shed 7 bases, and the junction held 11 bases outside the gene matches. CDR1 and CDR2 from the germline V gene are MNHEY and SVGAGI. The CDR3 consists of 14 residues. CDR3 DNA sequence: TGTGCCAGCGGATTCGGGACAGGGGTTTTTGAGCAGTACTTC. It codes for CASGFGTGVFEQYF.

The J gene is TRBJ1-2, the V gene TRBV21-1. TRBV21-1 is described as a pseudogene. The CDR3 has 14 residues. The CDR3 nucleotides read TGTGCCAGCAGCAGCTGCATGGGAGGGATTGGCTACACCTTC. It yields the protein CASSSCMGGIGYTF.

This clone was counted once. This sequence joins TRBV28 and TRBJ2-7; maybe TRBD2 (5 bases). There are 15 residues in the CDR3. V was trimmed by 2 bases and J by 2 bases, leaving 13 bases between them. CDR1 is MDHEN and CDR2 is SYDVKM in the germline V gene. DNA of the CDR3: TGTGCCAGCAGTTTAACTAGTAGAGATGCCTACGAGCAGTACTTC. It is translated as CASSLTSRDAYEQYF.

This chain connects TRBV10-3 to TRBJ1-1; TRBD1 aligns across 9 bases. Germline CDR1 reads ENHRY; CDR2 reads SYGVKD. Germline trimming cut 6 bases from V and 1 base from J; bases unmatched to any gene: 6. The CDR3 sequence is 15 residues long. Written as DNA, the CDR3 is TGTGCCATCAGGGGACAGGACAGGGGGAACACTGAAGCTTTCTTT. It codes for CAIRGQDRGNTEAFF.

The chain uses TRBV7-8 and TRBJ1-5; the D is unclear. The CDR3 is made up of 14 amino acids. The germline CDR1 and CDR2 sequences are SGHVS and FQNEAQ. The V gene lost 0 bases and the J gene lost 7 bases, with 10 bases spanning the gap. CDR3: CASSLARSGQPQHF. Here the CDR3 DNA reads TGTGCCAGCAGCTTAGCGAGGTCCGGCCAGCCCCAGCATTTT.

This chain connects TRBV5-4 to TRBJ2-1; TRBD2 matches 8 bases. Losses at the gene ends were 0 bases for V and 9 bases for J; bases not matched to a gene: 8. The CDR3 has 15 residues. Germline values: CDR1 SGHNT, CDR2 YYREEE (reference sequence). This CDR3 is CASSLVREGLGEQFF. The CDR3 DNA reads as TGTGCCAGCAGCTTGGTTCGGGAGGGATTGGGTGAGCAGTTCTTC.

In this sample, this clone turned up once. The chain has TRBV28 and TRBJ2-1; D is uncertain. Germline lookup yields CDR1 MDHEN and CDR2 SYDVKM. The CDR3 sequence is 11 residues long. Deletions cut 5 bases from V and 9 bases from J, with 8 bases between. In DNA, the CDR3 is TGTGCCAGCAGTACGCACAGTGAGCAGTTCTTC. Protein product: CASSTHSEQFF.

This chain links TRBV5-4 with TRBJ2-3, with D perhaps TRBD2 (6 bases). In germline, CDR1 is SGHNT, CDR2 YYREEE (reference sequence). V shed 0 bases and J shed 2 bases, with 13 bases lying between them. CDR3 size: 16 residues. The DNA for the CDR3 is TGTGCCAGCAGCTTGGCCGGCGGGATCTTCACAGATACGCAGTATTTT. Its protein is CASSLAGGIFTDTQYF.

The CDR3 DNA reads as TGTGCCGGTACGGGACAGTCTAATGAAAAACTGTTTTTT. Translation gives CAGTGQSNEKLFF. The gene calls are TRBV30 and TRBJ1-4, with 7 bases lining up with TRBD1. J lost 3 bases, V lost 8 bases, and 6 bases had no gene match. The CDR3 spans 13 residues. CDR1 and CDR2 (germline): GTSNPN, SVGIG (reference sequence).

V gene TRBV12-2 combines with J gene TRBJ1-6; the D call of TRBD1 is as the table states it, not checked on the DNA. TRBV12-2 is a pseudogene. The CDR3 runs 17 residues. In DNA, the CDR3 is TGTGCAAGTCGCTTAGAAATAAGGGGGCTGGATAATTCACCCCTCCACTTT. Its protein is CASRLEIRGLDNSPLHF.

This clone has a single count. The chain employs TRBV7-8 and TRBJ2-7, with 7 bases identical to TRBD1. CDR3 length: 15 residues. In germline, CDR1 is SGHVS, CDR2 FQNEAQ. After removal of 6 bases from V and 5 bases from J, the junction contained 13 bases not matched to a gene. CDR3 region: CASSSRQGPYNEQYF. As DNA, the CDR3 is TGTGCCAGCAGTTCTAGACAGGGCCCGTATAACGAGCAGTACTTC. Filled out from reference TRBV7-8 and TRBJ2-7, the complete variable domain reads GAGVSQSPRYKVAKRGQDVALRCDPISGHVSLFWYQQALGQGPEFLTYFQNEAQLDKSGLPSDRFFAERPEGSVSTLKIQRTQQEDSAVYLCASSSRQGPYNEQYFGPGTRLTVT.

The chain has TRBV6-6 and TRBJ2-5, with D hard to call. V was trimmed by 2 bases and J by 0 bases, leaving 13 bases between them. The CDR3 spans 16 residues. CDR1 MNHNY and CDR2 SVGAGI come from the germline V gene (reference sequence). CDR3 nucleotide sequence: TGTGCCAGCAGTTACCCAGGAACACGGTACCAAGAGACCCAGTACTTC. Its protein is CASSYPGTRYQETQYF.

This clone appeared once. J is TRBJ2-7 and V is TRBV6-5; tentatively, D is TRBD2 (5 bases). The length of the CDR3 is 14 residues. V dropped 6 bases and J dropped 0 bases, with 12 bases sitting between them. CDR1 MNHEY and CDR2 SVGAGI come from the germline V gene. The CDR3 reads CASSPTGNSYEQYF. CDR3 bases: TGTGCCAGCAGCCCAACCGGGAACTCCTACGAGCAGTACTTC.

The chain uses TRBV5-1 and TRBJ1-6; tentative D call: TRBD1 (6 bases). V dropped 0 bases and J dropped 6 bases, with 10 bases sitting between them. Germline V gene data show CDR1 as SGHRS and CDR2 as YFSETQ. The CDR3 totals 15 residues. The CDR3 sequence is CASSLAQGPNSPLHF. CDR3 coding DNA: TGCGCCAGCAGCTTGGCTCAGGGGCCTAATTCACCCCTCCACTTT. Drawing the rest from reference TRBV5-1 and TRBJ1-6, the complete variable domain is KAGVTQTPRYLIKTRGQQVTLSCSPISGHRSVSWYQQTPGQGLQFLFEYFSETQRNKGNFPGRFSGRQFSNSRSEMNVSTLELGDSALYLCASSLAQGPNSPLHFGNGTRLTVT.

The chain combines TRBV27 with TRBJ2-2; 10 bases map to TRBD2. Germline trimming cut 2 bases from V and 4 bases from J; bases unmatched to any gene: 7. Germline CDR1 MNHEY, CDR2 SMNVEV (reference sequence). The CDR3 is 17 residues long. CDR3 sequence reads: CASSLRLAGVGTGELFF. For the CDR3, the DNA is TGTGCCAGCAGTTTAAGGCTAGCGGGAGTGGGCACCGGGGAGCTGTTTTTT.

The chain employs TRBV7-9 and TRBJ1-6; possible D gene TRBD1, 5 bases. Between the trimmed V and J ends, which lost 1 base and 7 bases, there was a span of 11 bases. This CDR3 contains 15 residues. The germline gives CDR1 SEHNR, CDR2 FQNEAQ (reference sequence). CDR3: CASSLEAGDNSPLHF. The CDR3 region has the DNA TGTGCCAGCAGCTTAGAGGCGGGGGACAATTCACCCCTCCACTTT.

The V gene is TRBV2, the J gene TRBJ2-2, with 10 bases aligning to TRBD1. Trimming removed 6 bases from V and 5 bases from J; junction bases left unmatched: 6. The germline gives CDR1 SNHLY, CDR2 FYNNEI. This CDR3 region has 15 residues. In nucleotides, the CDR3 is TGTGCCAGCAGCGGGGACAGGGGAAATACCGGGGAGCTGTTTTTT. It encodes CASSGDRGNTGELFF.

The chain recombines TRBV2 with TRBJ2-7, with 7 bases aligning to TRBD1. V gave up 1 base and J gave up 4 bases; unmatched junction bases: 4. The germline gives CDR1 SNHLY, CDR2 FYNNEI. The CDR3 length is 14 residues. The CDR3 is CASSEGDRTYEQYF. The CDR3 DNA follows: TGTGCCAGCAGTGAAGGGGACAGAACTTACGAGCAGTACTTC.

This clone was counted only a few times. The rearrangement uses TRBV18 and TRBJ1-3; D gene uncertain. Germline values: CDR1 KGHSH, CDR2 LQKENI. Trimming took 3 bases from V and 3 from J, leaving 15 bases between them. This CDR3 is built from 16 residues. CDR3 coding DNA: TGTGCCAGCTCACCTACCGGAGAGCTCGGTGGAAACACCATATATTTT. Encoded protein: CASSPTGELGGNTIYF.

The chain recombines TRBV6-5 with TRBJ2-1, with TRBD1 identical over 9 bases. The V gene's germline CDR1 is MNHEY and CDR2 SVGAGI. V trimming: 4 bases; J trimming: 7 bases; junction bases outside the gene matches: 8. This CDR3 has 15 amino acids. The CDR3 here is CASSFKQGAQNEQFF. CDR3 bases: TGTGCCAGCAGTTTCAAACAGGGGGCGCAGAATGAGCAGTTCTTC.

The genes are TRBV11-3 and TRBJ2-1; possible D gene TRBD1, 5 bases. Trimming took off 1 base at V and 3 bases at J, with 7 bases between the two ends. Germline V gene sequence: CDR1 SGHNT, CDR2 YENEEA. CDR3 size: 14 residues. CDR3 amino acids: CASSLAQGYNEQFF. DNA for the CDR3: TGTGCCAGCAGCTTAGCCCAGGGCTACAATGAGCAGTTCTTC.

Only a few counts were recorded for this clone. J is TRBJ2-2 and V is TRBV7-2, with 9 bases lining up with TRBD2. Germline CDR1 SGHTA, CDR2 FQGNSA. The CDR3 length is 15 residues. With V trimmed by 3 bases and J by 4 bases, 3 bases remained unmatched. CDR3 region: CASSFSGRGTGELFF. CDR3 DNA sequence: TGTGCCAGCAGCTTTAGCGGGAGAGGCACCGGGGAGCTGTTTTTT.

This sequence joins TRBV7-9 and TRBJ2-7, with 9 nucleotides matching TRBD1. Germline V gene sequence: CDR1 SEHNR, CDR2 FQNEAQ (reference sequence). With 5 bases clipped from V and 7 bases from J, the junction kept 6 bases outside the gene matches. The CDR3 contains 13 residues. The CDR3 bases are TGTGCCAGCAGCCCGAGACAGGGGGGTGAGCAGTACTTC. Protein product: CASSPRQGGEQYF.

The rearrangement links TRBV9 to TRBJ2-1; 10 nucleotides align to TRBD2. In germline, CDR1 is SGDLS, CDR2 YYNGEE. Losses at the gene ends were 0 bases for V and 2 bases for J; bases not matched to a gene: 5. The CDR3 is made up of 17 amino acids. The CDR3 bases are TGTGCCAGCAGCGTAGCCCCAGCGGGGGGGCCCTACAATGAGCAGTTCTTC. Translated: CASSVAPAGGPYNEQFF.

The chain employs TRBV20-1 and TRBJ1-2; the D is unclear. Trimming took off 6 bases at V and 5 bases at J, with 10 bases between the two ends. The germline V gene encodes CDR1 DFQATT and CDR2 SNEGSKA (reference sequence). The CDR3 contains 11 residues. For the CDR3, the DNA is TGCAGTGCCCGGGCGGGGTATGGCTACACCTTC. As protein: CSARAGYGYTF.